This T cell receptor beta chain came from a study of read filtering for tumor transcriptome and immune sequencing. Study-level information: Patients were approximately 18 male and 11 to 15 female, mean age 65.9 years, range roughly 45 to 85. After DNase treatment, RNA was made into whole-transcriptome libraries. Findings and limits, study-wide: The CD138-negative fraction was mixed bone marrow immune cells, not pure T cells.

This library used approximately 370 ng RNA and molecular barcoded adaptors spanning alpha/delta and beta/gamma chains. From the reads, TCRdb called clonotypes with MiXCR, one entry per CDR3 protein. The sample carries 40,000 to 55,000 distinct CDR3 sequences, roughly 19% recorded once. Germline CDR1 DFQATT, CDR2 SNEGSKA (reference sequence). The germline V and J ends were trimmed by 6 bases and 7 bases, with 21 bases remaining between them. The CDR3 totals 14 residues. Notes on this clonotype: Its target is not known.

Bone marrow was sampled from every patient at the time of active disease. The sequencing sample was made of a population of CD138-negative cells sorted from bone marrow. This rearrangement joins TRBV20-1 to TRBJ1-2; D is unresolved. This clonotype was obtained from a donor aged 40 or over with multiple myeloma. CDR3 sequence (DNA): TGCAGTGCGGACTACGGGAGGCAGTCTGGTGGCTACACCTTC. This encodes CSADYGRQSGGYTF.